The present T cell receptor (beta chain) was sequenced within a study of blood T cell repertoires in COVID-19. About the research overall: Nucleic acid was either cDNA or gDNA, and it came from T cells, B-cell-depleted T cells, or PBMCs.

This clone was seen a handful of times. The CDR3 consists of 12 residues. Per the germline V gene, CDR1 is KGHSH and CDR2 is LQKENI. Trimming stripped 6 bases from V and 2 bases from J, with 8 bases between. Authors' processing steps: Quantification of nucleated cells was approximated via reference gene primer amplification. Here immunoSEQ multiplex PCR was the method, and the copy in TCRdb shows in-frame clones only, minus some. That table supplies the V and J calls and clone size; D and trimming were determined from the DNA. The sample lists more than 90,000 clones, approximately 80% occurring once.

The sample was peripheral blood. This sequence originates from a man aged 55-75 years with acute or convalescent COVID-19. The J gene is TRBJ2-7, the V gene TRBV18; D remains ambiguous. The DNA for the CDR3 is TGTGCCAGCTCCCAGGAACCCTACGAGCAGTACTTC. This translates into CASSQEPYEQYF.